Presented here are 9 T cell receptor beta chains from one specimen sequenced in a study of blood T cell repertoires in COVID-19. Using immunoSEQ multiplex PCR, the repertoire was profiled, and TCRdb retains in-frame clones only, with some absent. Among 120,000 or so clones listed, around 90% were seen once. The sample consisted of peripheral blood. These receptors were taken from a man aged 45-60 years with active COVID-19.

This clone was observed many times. The genes are TRBV7-9 and TRBJ2-7, with 9 bases that match TRBD2. Per germline, CDR1 SEHNR and CDR2 FQNEAQ (reference sequence). This CDR3 is built from 16 residues. V shed 1 base, J shed 2 bases, and the junction held 6 bases outside the gene matches. CDR3 DNA: TGTGCCAGCAGCTTAGGTCCTAGCGGGACTACCTACGAGCAGTACGTC. Protein: CASSLGPSGTTYEQYV.

The chain uses TRBV18 and TRBJ2-2, with a weak D call TRBD1 (6 bases). Trimming shortened V by 2 bases and J by 6 bases, and 10 bases separated the two germline ends. Germline V gene lookup returns CDR1 KGHSH and CDR2 LQKENI. CDR3 length equals 14 residues. This CDR3 reads CASSPGGPPGELFF. The CDR3 nucleotides read TGTGCCAGCTCACCAGGGGGCCCCCCCGGGGAGCTGTTTTTT.

This clone was recorded only once. V usage is TRBV2 and J usage is TRBJ2-1; the D gene is possibly TRBD2 (5 bases). V was clipped by 8 bases and J by 6 bases, with 11 bases between them. The CDR3 is made up of 12 amino acids. In germline, CDR1 is SNHLY, CDR2 FYNNEI. CDR3 sequence reads: CASRRTRNEQFF. The CDR3, as DNA: TGTGCCAGCCGTAGGACTCGCAATGAGCAGTTCTTC.

The chain has TRBV4-2 and TRBJ1-2, with 10 bases aligning to TRBD1. Germline loops: CDR1 LGHNA, CDR2 YNFKEQ. The CDR3 covers 16 residues. The junction had 7 bases not matched to a gene; V was cut back by 4 bases and J by 2 bases. In nucleotides, the CDR3 is TGTGCCAGCAGCCCGGGCCCGGGACAGGGGAACTATGGCTACACCTTC. Encoded protein: CASSPGPGQGNYGYTF.

The genes are TRBV19 and TRBJ2-3, with TRBD2 matching 7 bases. J lost 0 bases, V lost 4 bases, and 4 bases had no gene match. The V gene's germline CDR1 is LNHDA and CDR2 SQIVND (reference sequence). The CDR3 sequence is 15 residues long. The CDR3 reads CASSTYSGSTDTQYF. The CDR3 bases are TGTGCCAGTAGTACCTATAGCGGGAGCACAGATACGCAGTATTTT. The full variable domain, completed using reference TRBV19 and TRBJ2-3, is DGGITQSPKYLFRKEGQNVTLSCEQNLNHDAMYWYRQDPGQGLRLIYYSQIVNDFQKGDIAEGYSVSREKKESFPLTVTSAQKNPTAFYLCASSTYSGSTDTQYFGPGTRLTVL.

This sequence joins TRBV9 and TRBJ2-2; 12 bases are a match to TRBD2. The CDR3 has 17 residues. J was trimmed by 1 base and V by 0 bases; bases with no gene match: 1. CDR1 is SGDLS, CDR2 YYNGEE, per germline. The CDR3 DNA reads TGTGCCAGCAGCGTAGGGACTAGCGGGGTGAACACCGGGGAGCTGTTTTTT. Translating it yields CASSVGTSGVNTGELFF.

The chain couples TRBV3-1 (or the pseudogene TRBV3-2) to TRBJ2-5, with 14 bases that match TRBD2. V lost 6 bases and J lost 5; bases outside the gene matches: 11. The CDR3 is 17 residues long. Germline V CDR1 and CDR2: LGHDT, YNNKEL (reference sequence). The CDR3 spells CASRMTSGGALGETQYF. As DNA, the CDR3 is TGTGCCAGCAGGATGACTAGCGGGGGGGCTTTGGGCGAGACCCAGTACTTC.

V is TRBV6-5 and J is TRBJ2-2, with D possibly matching TRBD2 (6 bases). Per germline, CDR1 MNHEY and CDR2 SVGAGI. Trimming pared 6 bases from V and 5 bases from J, leaving 10 bases between. CDR3 length: 13 amino acids. The CDR3 is CASRAGRTGELFF. CDR3 bases: TGTGCCAGCAGGGCAGGGAGGACCGGGGAGCTGTTTTTT.

The chain couples TRBV2 to TRBJ1-6, with 7 bases that match TRBD1. V was clipped by 5 bases and J by 11 bases; unmatched bases: 6. This CDR3 is 13 amino acids long. Germline V CDR1 and CDR2: SNHLY, FYNNEI. The CDR3: CASSSTGRPPLHF. DNA for the CDR3: TGTGCCAGCAGTTCGACAGGGCGGCCACCCCTCCACTTT.